This T cell receptor (beta chain) came from a study of blood T cell repertoires in COVID-19. Background on the study: The cDNA or gDNA used as material had been derived from T cells, B-cell-depleted T cells, or PBMCs.

Methods used by the authors: The assay estimated nucleated cells by amplifying reference gene primers. TCRdb's copy holds only in-frame clones and misses some; the assay was immunoSEQ multiplex PCR. That table gives V, J and clone size, and the DNA gave D and trimming. This repertoire shows roughly 260,000 clones, under 90% found once; its top ten account for 3.6%. CDR3 length: 15 amino acids. Germline lookup yields CDR1 MGHRA and CDR2 YSYEKL. After removal of 1 base from V and 10 bases from J, the junction contained 5 bases not matched to a gene. This chain joins TRBV4-1 and TRBJ1-6; TRBD1 matches 9 bases. This TCR derives from a woman aged 40 to 50 who had been exposed to COVID-19. The specimen was PBMCs or T cells enriched from blood (not recorded which). DNA of the CDR3: TGCGCCAGCAGCCAAGGGGGACAGGGAGAATCACCCCTCCACTTT. It translates to CASSQGGQGESPLHF.